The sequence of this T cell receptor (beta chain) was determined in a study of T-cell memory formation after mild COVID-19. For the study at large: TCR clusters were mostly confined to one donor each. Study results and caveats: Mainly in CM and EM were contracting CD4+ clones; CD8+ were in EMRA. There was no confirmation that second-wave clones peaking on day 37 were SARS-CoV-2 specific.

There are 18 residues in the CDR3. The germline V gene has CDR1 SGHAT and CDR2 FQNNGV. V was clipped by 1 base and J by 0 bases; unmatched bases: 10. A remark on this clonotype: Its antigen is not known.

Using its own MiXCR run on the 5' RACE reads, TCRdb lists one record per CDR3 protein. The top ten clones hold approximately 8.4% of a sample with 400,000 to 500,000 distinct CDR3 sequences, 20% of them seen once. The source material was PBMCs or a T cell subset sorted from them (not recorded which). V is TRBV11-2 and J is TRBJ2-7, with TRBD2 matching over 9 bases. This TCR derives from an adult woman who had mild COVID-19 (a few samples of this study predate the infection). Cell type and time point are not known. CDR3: CASSLGISGGISSYEQYF. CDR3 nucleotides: TGTGCCAGCAGCTTAGGGATTAGCGGGGGAATTAGCTCCTACGAGCAGTACTTC. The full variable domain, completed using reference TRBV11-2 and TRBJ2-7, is EAGVAQSPRYKIIEKRQSVAFWCNPISGHATLYWYQQILGQGPKLLIQFQNNGVVDDSQLPKDRFSAERLKGVDSTLKIQPAKLEDSAVYLCASSLGISGGISSYEQYFGPGTRLTVT.